This T cell receptor beta chain is drawn from a study of OX40 agonist ivuxolimab in advanced cancers. The method was immunoSEQ multiplex PCR; TCRdb's version includes in-frame clones alone and lacks a portion of them. The table records approximately 19,000 clones, nearly 80% of them present only once. The V end lost 1 base, the J end lost 0 bases, and 6 bases lay between the germline ends. This CDR3 has 15 residues. Looked up from germline, CDR1 is KGHSH and CDR2 is LQKENI. The chain carries TRBV18 and TRBJ2-2; no clear D gene. The material was CD4+ or CD8+ T cells sorted from blood, obtained in a trial of the OX40 agonist ivuxolimab. The clonotype was recovered from an adult with an advanced solid tumor such as melanoma, head and neck, liver or kidney cancer. The CDR3 spells CASSPLTPNTGELFF. The CDR3 DNA follows: TGTGCCAGCTCACCACTCACCCCGAACACCGGGGAGCTGTTTTTT.